Each of the 23 T cell receptor beta chains below was sequenced from the same sample in a study of patients and donors after allogeneic stem cell transplantation. Each CDR3 protein is one row after TCRdb ran MiXCR on the RT-PCR reads. The sample comprises fewer than 500,000 distinct CDR3 sequences, roughly 17% of which are singletons, and 7.2% rests with the top ten. Specimen: blood, either unsorted or a sorted T cell fraction (not recorded which). These receptors were obtained from a human donor who was either an allogeneic HSCT recipient or a stem cell or donor lymphocyte infusion donor (not recorded which). It is not recorded whose cells these are; they may come from a transplant donor.

The V and J genes are TRBV12-3 or TRBV12-4 and TRBJ1-6; no clear D gene. Trimming took 5 bases from V and 3 from J, leaving 8 bases between them. This CDR3 is 14 amino acids long. CDR3 in amino acids: CASSMGFYNSPLHF. The CDR3 region has the DNA TGTGCCAGCAGTATGGGATTCTATAATTCACCCCTCCACTTT.

This clonotype was recorded at least ten times. The chain uses TRBV29-1 and TRBJ2-7; TRBD1 matches at 7 bases. The CDR3 runs to 14 residues. V trimming: 1 base; J trimming: 2 bases; junction bases outside the gene matches: 5. Germline V gives CDR1 SQVTM, CDR2 ANQGSEA. DNA of the CDR3: TGCAGCGTTGAAGTACGGGACAGCGCCTACGAGCAGTACTTC. It encodes CSVEVRDSAYEQYF.

This clonotype was seen at least ten times. The genes are TRBV5-5 and TRBJ2-7, with 8 bases fitting TRBD1. The germline V gene encodes CDR1 SGHKS and CDR2 YYEKEE (reference sequence). This CDR3 has 15 residues. V lost 4 bases, J lost 2 bases, and 8 bases stayed unmatched. In nucleotides, the CDR3 is TGTGCCAGCAGCCGGGGACAGGAACGGGCCTACGAGCAGTACTTC. It translates to CASSRGQERAYEQYF.

This clonotype has just a few counts. The chain joins TRBV25-1 to TRBJ1-6, with D perhaps matching TRBD1 (6 bases). The germline V gene encodes CDR1 MGHDK and CDR2 SYGVNS. V lost 6 bases and J 5 bases, leaving 11 bases between the germline ends. CDR3 length: 14 amino acids. The CDR3 loop is CASRGQPNNSPLHF. The CDR3, as DNA: TGTGCCAGCAGAGGACAGCCTAATAATTCACCCCTCCACTTT.

The table lists this clonotype with a few counts. The chain has TRBV2 and TRBJ1-2, with D hard to call. Trimming pared 4 bases from V and 3 bases from J, leaving 15 bases between. This CDR3 has 15 amino acids. Germline CDR1 and CDR2: SNHLY and FYNNEI. The CDR3 coding sequence is TGTGCCAGCAGTGTTGAGGGCGGGGAGGACTATGGCTACACCTTC. Translation: CASSVEGGEDYGYTF. Filled out from reference TRBV2 and TRBJ1-2, the complete variable domain reads EPEVTQTPSHQVTQMGQEVILRCVPISNHLYFYWYRQILGQKVEFLVSFYNNEISEKSEIFDDQFSVERPDGSNFTLKIRSTKLEDSAMYFCASSVEGGEDYGYTFGSGTRLTVV.

The V call is TRBV7-3, the J call TRBJ2-3; D gene unclear. V gave up 2 bases and J gave up 0 bases, with 9 bases separating them. CDR1 and CDR2 from the germline V gene are SGHTA and FQGTGA. This CDR3 has 15 amino acids. As DNA, the CDR3 is TGTGCCAGCAGCTTAGCCCCCGCTAGCACAGATACGCAGTATTTT. Translation gives CASSLAPASTDTQYF.

The chain uses TRBV11-2 and TRBJ1-1, with TRBD1 as a possible D gene (5 bases). With 2 bases removed from V and 0 bases from J, the gap between germline ends came to 16 bases. Germline lookup yields CDR1 SGHAT and CDR2 FQNNGV. The CDR3 runs 17 residues. The chain's CDR3 is CASSLRAGGGLNTEAFF. Here the CDR3 DNA reads TGTGCCAGCAGCTTAAGGGCCGGGGGTGGACTGAACACTGAAGCTTTCTTT. The whole variable domain, remainder taken from reference TRBV11-2 and TRBJ1-1, is EAGVAQSPRYKIIEKRQSVAFWCNPISGHATLYWYQQILGQGPKLLIQFQNNGVVDDSQLPKDRFSAERLKGVDSTLKIQPAKLEDSAVYLCASSLRAGGGLNTEAFFGQGTRLTVV.

J is TRBJ1-2 and V is TRBV19, with 7 bases lining up with TRBD1. The CDR3 spans 14 residues. The junction had 5 bases not matched to a gene; V was cut back by 3 bases and J by 4 bases. The germline V gene has CDR1 LNHDA and CDR2 SQIVND (reference sequence). The CDR3 DNA sequence: TGTGCCAGTAGTATGTCCGGGACAGCCTATGGCTACACCTTC. The encoded protein is CASSMSGTAYGYTF.

The chain couples TRBV4-1 to TRBJ1-6, with D tentatively TRBD1 (5 bases). CDR3 length: 13 amino acids. Trimming pared 8 bases from V and 6 bases from J, leaving 11 bases between. Germline-derived CDR1 and CDR2 are MGHRA and YSYEKL. CDR3 DNA: TGCGCCAGCGGCACAGGCCCTAATTCACCCCTCCACTTT. Protein: CASGTGPNSPLHF.

This clonotype was observed a handful of times. The rearrangement joins TRBV12-5 to TRBJ2-5; 9 bases are shared with TRBD2. J gave up 6 bases and V 3 bases, and 8 bases lay outside the gene matches. The CDR3 is made up of 15 amino acids. The germline CDR1 and CDR2 sequences are LGHNT and FRNRAP. DNA for the CDR3: TGTGCTAGTGGTTTCGGCGGGAGGGCCCTGAAGACCCAGTACTTC. This codes for CASGFGGRALKTQYF.

The J gene is TRBJ2-7, the V gene TRBV20-1; 9 nucleotides align to TRBD1. V lost 8 bases and J lost 1; bases outside the gene matches: 12. This CDR3 spans 15 amino acids. Germline loops: CDR1 DFQATT, CDR2 SNEGSKA (reference sequence). CDR3 in DNA: TGCAGTAAACTAAGGGCGGGACAGGGATCCTACGAGCAGTACTTC. Protein product: CSKLRAGQGSYEQYF.

The gene calls are TRBV7-2 and TRBJ1-6; D may be TRBD1 (5 bases). Germline lookup yields CDR1 SGHTA and CDR2 FQGNSA. V was cut by 6 bases and J by 9 bases, with 12 bases left in between. CDR3 length equals 13 residues. The chain's CDR3 is CASRSDGGSPLHF. CDR3 DNA sequence: TGTGCCAGCAGGTCCGACGGGGGTTCACCCCTCCACTTT.

V is TRBV7-9 and J is TRBJ2-7; weak D call: TRBD2 (6 bases). V was clipped by 8 bases and J by 0 bases, with 11 bases between them. Germline CDR1 and CDR2: SEHNR and FQNEAQ (reference sequence). The CDR3 runs 13 residues. This CDR3 is CASAVEGSYEQYF. CDR3 bases: TGTGCCAGCGCGGTGGAGGGCTCCTACGAGCAGTACTTC.

On this clonotype itself: One end of the junction varies from germline; a read error may be responsible. V usage is TRBV14 and J usage is TRBJ1-2; D is uncertain. This CDR3 is 13 amino acids long. Germline CDR1 is SGHDN and CDR2 is FVKESK. The CDR3 nucleotides read TGTGCCAGCAGCCCGACTAGGTTGGATGGCTACAACTTC. This gives the protein CASSPTRLDGYNF.

This clonotype came up many times. The gene calls are TRBV7-3 and TRBJ2-3, with D possibly TRBD2 on 5 matching bases. The CDR3 runs to 14 residues. CDR1 is SGHTA and CDR2 is FQGTGA in the germline V gene. Trimming took 1 base from V and 4 from J, leaving 9 bases between them. CDR3 amino acids: CASSLMYGADTQYF. The CDR3 DNA reads TGTGCCAGCAGCTTAATGTACGGGGCAGATACGCAGTATTTT.

This chain uses TRBV6-1 with TRBJ2-5; D possibly corresponds to TRBD2 (6 bases). V lost 6 bases, J lost 4 bases, and 18 bases lay in between. CDR1 MNHNS and CDR2 SASEGT come from the germline V gene. The CDR3 totals 15 residues. CDR3 amino acids: CASSPPWGVRETQYF. CDR3 DNA sequence: TGTGCCAGCAGCCCTCCCTGGGGGGTCCGAGAGACCCAGTACTTC.

V and J are TRBV3-1 and TRBJ1-2; perhaps TRBD1 as D (6 bases). V was clipped by 3 bases and J by 3 bases, with 17 bases between them. There are 16 residues in the CDR3. From germline, CDR1 is LGHDT and CDR2 YNNKEL (reference sequence). The CDR3 region is CASSQRGGHEDYGYTF. The CDR3 nucleotides read TGTGCCAGCAGCCAGCGGGGGGGCCATGAGGACTATGGCTACACCTTC.

This clonotype was counted a few times. The V and J genes are TRBV24-1 and TRBJ2-7; 7 bases are a match to TRBD1. The trim removed 4 bases at V and 9 bases at J, leaving 8 bases unmatched. The CDR3 covers 13 residues. CDR1 and CDR2 from the germline V gene are KGHDR and SFDVKD. As DNA, the CDR3 is TGTGCCACCAGTGAAAAACAGGGGATTTCGCAGTACTTC. Protein sequence: CATSEKQGISQYF.

This clonotype occurred a few times. This chain joins TRBV29-1 and TRBJ1-1; D is perhaps TRBD1 (6 bases). Germline loops: CDR1 SQVTM, CDR2 ANQGSEA. The germline V and J ends were trimmed by 4 bases and 1 base, with 13 bases remaining between them. This CDR3 contains 14 residues. The CDR3 nucleotides are TGCAGCGTTGGAGTCCGGGACACGAACACTGAAGCTTTCTTT. As protein: CSVGVRDTNTEAFF.

The chain uses TRBV10-3 and TRBJ2-1; 11 positions agree with TRBD2. Germline CDR1 is ENHRY and CDR2 is SYGVKD. J was trimmed by 8 bases and V by 4 bases; bases with no gene match: 4. The CDR3 is 14 residues long. The CDR3 DNA sequence: TGTGCCATCAGTGGACTAGCGGGAAGGGATGAGCAGTTCTTC. Amino acids: CAISGLAGRDEQFF.

The chain links TRBV18 to TRBJ2-2; possibly TRBD1 for D (7 bases). CDR1 and CDR2 from the germline V gene are KGHSH and LQKENI. Trimming pared 3 bases from V and 4 bases from J, leaving 15 bases between. There are 16 residues in the CDR3. The CDR3 DNA sequence: TGTGCCAGCTCACCGCCCTCAGGGGGGACCACCGGGGAGCTGTTTTTT. Its translation is CASSPPSGGTTGELFF. The full variable domain, in which reference TRBV18 and TRBJ2-2 provide the parts outside the CDR3, is NAGVMQNPRHLVRRRGQEARLRCSPMKGHSHVYWYRQLPEEGLKFMVYLQKENIIDESGMPKERFSAEFPKEGPSILRIQQVVRGDSAAYFCASSPPSGGTTGELFFGEGSRLTVL.

The chain joins TRBV4-2 to TRBJ1-2, with 8 positions matching TRBD1. The germline gives CDR1 LGHNA, CDR2 YNFKEQ. V lost 3 bases to trimming and J lost 8 bases; unmatched junction nucleotides: 5. The CDR3 is 13 amino acids. CDR3: CASSQRDRGGYTF. In DNA form, the CDR3 reads TGTGCCAGCAGCCAGCGAGACAGGGGCGGCTACACCTTC.

V gene TRBV18 combines with J gene TRBJ2-5; TRBD1 matches at 7 bases. The V gene's germline CDR1 is KGHSH and CDR2 LQKENI. V gave up 2 bases and J gave up 0 bases; unmatched junction bases: 12. CDR3 length: 18 residues. CDR3 sequence (DNA): TGTGCCAGCTCACCATCCCAAGTGGTACAGGGGCACCAAGAGACCCAGTACTTC. Its protein product is CASSPSQVVQGHQETQYF.